This T cell receptor (beta chain) is from a study of a mutant IDH1 vaccine in newly diagnosed glioma. V shed 6 bases, J shed 5 bases, and the junction held 4 bases outside the gene matches. Germline V gives CDR1 MNHEY, CDR2 SVGAGI. The CDR3 extends over 14 amino acids. Time point: week 35, safety follow-up. The content of each vaccine dose was 300 ug of mutant IDH1 20-mer peptide, and topical imiquimod accompanied it. About this clone: Antigen specificity is unknown.

Data came from immunoSEQ multiplex PCR; TCRdb stores just in-frame clones and leaves some out. The sample contains tens of thousands of clones, around four fifths of which appear only once. The chain couples TRBV6-5 to TRBJ2-1; 10 nucleotides align to TRBD1. The sequences come from PBMCs, collected from a glioma patient whose treatment included an IDH1 peptide vaccine. The sequence came from a man aged 25-40 years with glioma. The CDR3 region is CASSAGQGNNEQFF. Written as DNA, the CDR3 is TGTGCCAGCAGCGCGGGACAGGGGAACAATGAGCAGTTCTTC.